This note documents a single TCR beta chain sequence. These data are taken from a study of shared clonotypes between healthy human individuals. The ends were cut back, 2 bases at V and 4 bases at J, with 14 bases in the middle. The CDR3 has 15 amino acids. The germline V gene has CDR1 MNHEY and CDR2 SMNVEV (reference sequence). Measured with immunoSEQ multiplex PCR; TCRdb has only the in-frame clones, and not every one. The sample holds about 2.1 million clones, around 95% seen once. CD45RO-negative CD8 cells positively selected for CCR7 made up the naive population, which excluded terminally differentiated effector memory CD45RA+ cells.

Sequenced material: naive CD8+ T cells from PBMCs. This chain connects TRBV27 to TRBJ1-2; D not resolved. The clonotype comes from a man aged 18-30 years in good health. Some clones in this sample may be carry-over from other donors' samples. The CDR3 spells CASSLRGTGVYGYTF. CDR3 DNA: TGTGCCAGCAGTTTAAGAGGTACCGGGGTCTATGGCTACACCTTC.